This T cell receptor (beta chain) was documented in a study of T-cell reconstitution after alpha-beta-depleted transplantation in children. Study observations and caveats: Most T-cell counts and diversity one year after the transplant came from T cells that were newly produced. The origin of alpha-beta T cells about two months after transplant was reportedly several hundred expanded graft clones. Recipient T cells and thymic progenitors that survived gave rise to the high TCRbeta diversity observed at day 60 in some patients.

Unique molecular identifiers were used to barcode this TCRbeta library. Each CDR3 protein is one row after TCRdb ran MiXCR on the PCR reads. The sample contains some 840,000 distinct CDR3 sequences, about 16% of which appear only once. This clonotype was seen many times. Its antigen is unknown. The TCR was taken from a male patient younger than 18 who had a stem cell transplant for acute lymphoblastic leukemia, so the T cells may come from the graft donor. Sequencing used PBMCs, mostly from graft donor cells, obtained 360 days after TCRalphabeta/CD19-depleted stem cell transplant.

The CDR3 reads CASSYDTSGANVLTF. DNA for the CDR3: TGCGCCAGCAGTTATGACACCTCTGGGGCCAACGTCCTGACTTTC. The gene calls are TRBV5-1 and TRBJ2-6; D remains unclear. This CDR3 contains 15 residues. V shed 5 bases and J shed 0 bases, with 9 bases lying between them. The V gene's germline CDR1 is SGHRS and CDR2 YFSETQ.